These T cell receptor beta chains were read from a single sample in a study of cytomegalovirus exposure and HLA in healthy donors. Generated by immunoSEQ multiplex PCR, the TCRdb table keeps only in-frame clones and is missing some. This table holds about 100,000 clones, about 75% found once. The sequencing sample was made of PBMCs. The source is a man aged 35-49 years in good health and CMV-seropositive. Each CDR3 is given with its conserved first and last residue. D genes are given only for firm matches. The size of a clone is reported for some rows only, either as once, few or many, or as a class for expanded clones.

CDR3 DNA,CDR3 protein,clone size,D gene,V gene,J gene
TGTGCCAGCAGCGTCCACAGGGGCGATGAGCAGTTCTTC,CASSVHRGDEQFF,-,TRBD1,TRBV7-3,TRBJ2-1
TGCGCCAGCAGTCAATCGAAGAGGATAAAATTCTACAATGAGCAGTTCTTC,CASSQSKRIKFYNEQFF,-,-,TRBV23-1,TRBJ2-1
TGTGCCACCCGTAATGAAAAACTGTTTTTT,CATRNEKLFF,few,-,TRBV6-1,TRBJ1-4
TGTGCCAGCAGCTTAACCGGGACTAACTACGAGCAGTACTTC,CASSLTGTNYEQYF,-,TRBD2,TRBV7-6,TRBJ2-7
TGTGCCACCAGCAGAGCCCAGGGTGGCTACACCTTC,CATSRAQGGYTF,-,-,TRBV15,TRBJ1-2
TGCGCCAGCAGCCGGACTAGCGGGGGGTACAATGAGCAGTTCTTC,CASSRTSGGYNEQFF,-,TRBD2,TRBV5-1,TRBJ2-1
TGCGCCAGCAGCCCGAGACCGGGACAGATCTACGAGCAGTACTTC,CASSPRPGQIYEQYF,-,TRBD1,TRBV4-3,TRBJ2-7
TGCGCCAGCAGCTTGCGTGCTGGACAGGGGAGGGACTATGGCTACACCTTC,CASSLRAGQGRDYGYTF,-,TRBD1,TRBV5-1,TRBJ1-2
TGTGCCAGCAGTTTAAAGTTTCCGGGAGGGACCTACGAGCAGTACTTC,CASSLKFPGGTYEQYF,-,TRBD2,TRBV27,TRBJ2-7
TGTGCCACCAGCACCCGGACAGGGGCTAATGAAAAACTGTTTTTT,CATSTRTGANEKLFF,-,TRBD1,TRBV15,TRBJ1-4
TGTGCCAGCAGTTACCAGACAGGGGTGTTTGAAAAACTGTTTTTT,CASSYQTGVFEKLFF,-,TRBD1,TRBV6-5,TRBJ1-4
TGTGCCACCGGGCGGACAGGGGGCGTAGAGACCCAGTACTTC,CATGRTGGVETQYF,-,TRBD1,TRBV10-3,TRBJ2-5
TGCAGCGTTGGTAGGGGGGGCGCAGATACGCAGTATTTT,CSVGRGGADTQYF,-,-,TRBV29-1,TRBJ2-3
TGTGCCATCAGAGCTAGCGGAGCAGCCTACGAGCAGTACTTC,CAIRASGAAYEQYF,-,TRBD2,TRBV10-3,TRBJ2-7
TGCAGCGTTGCGGGACAGGGTAACACTGAAGCTTTCTTT,CSVAGQGNTEAFF,-,TRBD1,TRBV29-1,TRBJ1-1
TGTGCCAGCAGCTTAGGCCCTGGCGGAAACATTCAGTACTTC,CASSLGPGGNIQYF,-,-,TRBV7-2,TRBJ2-4
TGTGCCATCGGGGCGATGAACGGCAATGAGCAGTTCTTC,CAIGAMNGNEQFF,-,-,TRBV10-3,TRBJ2-1
TGTGCCAGCACGGCGAACAGGGCTCCCTACGAGCAGTACTTC,CASTANRAPYEQYF,few,-,TRBV6-6,TRBJ2-7
TGCGCCAGCAGCTTCTCCCCGACAGGACTCAACACTGAAGCTTTCTTT,CASSFSPTGLNTEAFF,-,-,TRBV5-1,TRBJ1-1
TGTGCCAGCAGCGAAACGGACAGGGGATTGGAGACCCAGTACTTC,CASSETDRGLETQYF,-,-,TRBV21-1,TRBJ2-5
TGTGCCAGCAGCTTGGTGGTAGCGGGGTTGGCAGAGACCCAGTACTTC,CASSLVVAGLAETQYF,-,TRBD2,TRBV5-4,TRBJ2-5
TGTGCCAGCAGCCTCGAAGCCGGGTCCTACAATGAGCAGTTCTTC,CASSLEAGSYNEQFF,-,-,TRBV9,TRBJ2-1
TGTGCCAGCAGTTTACTCTCCCGGGACAGGGCCTACGAGCAGTACTTC,CASSLLSRDRAYEQYF,-,TRBD1,TRBV27,TRBJ2-7
TGCAGCGTCCCCGGGGGAACTGAAGCTTTCTTT,CSVPGGTEAFF,-,-,TRBV29-1,TRBJ1-1
TGTGCCAGCAGCCCTCAGACAGGGTTTAGAGCTTTCTTT,CASSPQTGFRAFF,few,TRBD1,TRBV7-9,TRBJ1-1
TGTGCCAGCAGCCAAATGTGGGCCCCGACAGGTTCTAACACCGGGGAGCTGTTTTTT,CASSQMWAPTGSNTGELFF,few,-,TRBV28,TRBJ2-2
TGTGCCAGCAGCGTAGGGACAGGGCTCTACGAGCAGTACTTC,CASSVGTGLYEQYF,-,TRBD1,TRBV9,TRBJ2-7
TGCGCCAGCAGCCCGGACGGCTTGGGACTATCACCCCTCCACTTT,CASSPDGLGLSPLHF,-,-,TRBV5-1,TRBJ1-6
TGCGCCAGCAGTGACGGTAGCTCCTACAATGAGCAGTTCTTC,CASSDGSSYNEQFF,-,-,TRBV10-2,TRBJ2-1
TGCGCCAGCAGCCAAGGCCAGGGGGCCAGCTACAATGAGCAGTTCTTC,CASSQGQGASYNEQFF,-,TRBD1,TRBV4-1,TRBJ2-1
TGTGCCAGCAGCCATGGGGGGGCCAATCACGAGCAGTACTTC,CASSHGGANHEQYF,-,-,TRBV7-9,TRBJ2-7
TGTGCCAGCAGCTTAGGAAGCGGGGGGTACTACAAGCAGTACTTC,CASSLGSGGYYKQYF,-,TRBD2,TRBV7-2,TRBJ2-7
TGTGCCAGCAGCTTAGACAGGACAGGAGGTGAAAAACTGTTTTTT,CASSLDRTGGEKLFF,-,TRBD1,TRBV7-9,TRBJ1-4
TGTGCCAGCAGCTCTGTTACGGAGACGAACACTGAAGCTTTCTTT,CASSSVTETNTEAFF,-,-,TRBV7-9,TRBJ1-1
TGTGCCATCACTCCAGGGACAGGGGACTACACCGGGGAGCTGTTTTTT,CAITPGTGDYTGELFF,once,TRBD1,TRBV10-3,TRBJ2-2
TGCAGCGTCGGACAAACATATGGCTACACCTTC,CSVGQTYGYTF,-,-,TRBV29-1,TRBJ1-2
TGTGCCAGCAGCGGTCCGATGAGGGTTGCGAGCTCCTACGAGCAGTACTTC,CASSGPMRVASSYEQYF,once,-,TRBV7-9,TRBJ2-7
TGTGCCAGCAGCTTAGCCTCTGGGGGGGCCAAAAACATTCAGTACTTC,CASSLASGGAKNIQYF,-,-,TRBV7-2,TRBJ2-4
TGTGCCAGCAGCATCTCGGGTTACAATGAGCAGTTCTTC,CASSISGYNEQFF,-,-,TRBV7-2,TRBJ2-1
TGTGCCAGCTCACCACCGTCCGGGAAAGGCCGCGAGCAGTACTTC,CASSPPSGKGREQYF,few,-,TRBV18,TRBJ2-7
TGTGCCACCAGCAGAGAAGATTTCGGCGGCCAAGAGACCCAGTACTTC,CATSREDFGGQETQYF,-,-,TRBV15,TRBJ2-5
TGTGCCAGCAGGCCCCAGGGTTGGTTAGGGGCTAGTATAGTAGCTTTCTTT,CASRPQGWLGASIVAFF,once,-,TRBV28,TRBJ1-1